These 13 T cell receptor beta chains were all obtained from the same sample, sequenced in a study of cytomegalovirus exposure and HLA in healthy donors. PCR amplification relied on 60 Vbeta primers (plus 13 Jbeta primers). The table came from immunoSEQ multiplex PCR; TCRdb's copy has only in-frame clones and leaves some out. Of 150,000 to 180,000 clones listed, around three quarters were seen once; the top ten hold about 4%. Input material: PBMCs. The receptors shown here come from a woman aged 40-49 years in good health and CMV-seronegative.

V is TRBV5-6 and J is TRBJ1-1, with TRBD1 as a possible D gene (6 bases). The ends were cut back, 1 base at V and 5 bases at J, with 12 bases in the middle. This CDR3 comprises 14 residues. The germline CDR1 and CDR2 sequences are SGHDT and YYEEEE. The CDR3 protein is CASSLQGLRTEAFF. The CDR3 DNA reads TGTGCCAGCAGCTTGCAGGGGTTGAGGACTGAAGCTTTCTTT.

The CDR3 loop is CASSQETGYEQYF. The DNA for the CDR3 is TGTGCCAGCAGCCAAGAGACAGGCTACGAGCAGTACTTC. The chain employs TRBV14 and TRBJ2-7, with D maybe TRBD1 (6 bases). With 0 bases removed from V and 3 bases from J, the gap between germline ends came to 6 bases. The CDR3 contains 13 residues. Germline V gives CDR1 SGHDN, CDR2 FVKESK.

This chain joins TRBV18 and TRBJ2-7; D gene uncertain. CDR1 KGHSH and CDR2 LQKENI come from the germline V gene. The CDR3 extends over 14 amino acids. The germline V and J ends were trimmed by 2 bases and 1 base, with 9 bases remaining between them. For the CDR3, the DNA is TGTGCCAGCTCACCAGCATCGGAGTCCTACGAGCAGTACTTC. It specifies CASSPASESYEQYF. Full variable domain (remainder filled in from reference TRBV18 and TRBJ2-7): NAGVMQNPRHLVRRRGQEARLRCSPMKGHSHVYWYRQLPEEGLKFMVYLQKENIIDESGMPKERFSAEFPKEGPSILRIQQVVRGDSAAYFCASSPASESYEQYFGPGTRLTVT.

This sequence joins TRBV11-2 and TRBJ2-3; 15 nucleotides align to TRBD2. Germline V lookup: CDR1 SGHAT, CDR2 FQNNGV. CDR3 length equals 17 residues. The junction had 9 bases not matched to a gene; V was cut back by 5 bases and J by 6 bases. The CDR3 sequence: CASSERTSGRAGDTQYF. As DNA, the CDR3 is TGTGCCAGCAGCGAGCGGACTAGCGGGAGGGCCGGTGATACGCAGTATTTT.

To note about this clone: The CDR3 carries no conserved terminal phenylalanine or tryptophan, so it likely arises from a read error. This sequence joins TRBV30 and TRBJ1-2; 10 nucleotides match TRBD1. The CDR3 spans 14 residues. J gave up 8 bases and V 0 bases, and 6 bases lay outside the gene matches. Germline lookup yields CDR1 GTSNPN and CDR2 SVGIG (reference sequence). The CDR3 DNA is TGTGCCTGGAGTGTACGACAGGGGGCGGGGGGCTACACCGTC. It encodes CAWSVRQGAGGYTV.

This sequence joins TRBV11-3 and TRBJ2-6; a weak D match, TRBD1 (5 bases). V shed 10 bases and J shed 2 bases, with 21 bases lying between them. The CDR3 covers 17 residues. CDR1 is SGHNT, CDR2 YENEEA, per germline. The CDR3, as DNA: TGTGCCATCGCGAAGGGGAAGTTAGCAGCTGGGGCCAACGTCCTGACTTTC. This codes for CAIAKGKLAAGANVLTF.

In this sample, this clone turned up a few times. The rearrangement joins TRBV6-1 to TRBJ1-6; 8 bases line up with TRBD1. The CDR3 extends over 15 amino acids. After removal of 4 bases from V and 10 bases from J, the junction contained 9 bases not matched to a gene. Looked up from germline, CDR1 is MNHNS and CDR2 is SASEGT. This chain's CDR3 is CASSAWTGQKSPLHF. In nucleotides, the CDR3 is TGTGCCAGCAGTGCTTGGACAGGGCAGAAGTCACCCCTCCACTTT.

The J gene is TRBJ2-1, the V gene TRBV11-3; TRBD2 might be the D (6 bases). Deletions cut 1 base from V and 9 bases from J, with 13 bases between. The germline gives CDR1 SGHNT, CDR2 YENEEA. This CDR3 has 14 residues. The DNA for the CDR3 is TGTGCCAGCAGCTTAGTACTAGCAGGTAGTGAGCAGTTCTTC. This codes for CASSLVLAGSEQFF.

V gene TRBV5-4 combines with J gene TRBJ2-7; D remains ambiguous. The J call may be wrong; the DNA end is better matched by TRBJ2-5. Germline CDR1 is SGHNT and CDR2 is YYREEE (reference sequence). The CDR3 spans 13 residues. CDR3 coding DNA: TGTGCCAGCAGCCCCACAAGACAAGAGACCCAGTACTTC. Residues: CASSPTRQETQYF.

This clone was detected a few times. CDR3 in DNA: TGTGCCAGCAAGGACAGTGTAATCGGTGGCTACACCTTC. Translated, it gives CASKDSVIGGYTF. The chain combines TRBV2 with TRBJ1-2, with a possible D match to TRBD1 (6 bases). The CDR3 loop spans 13 amino acids. Germline lookup yields CDR1 SNHLY and CDR2 FYNNEI. V was clipped by 7 bases and J by 7 bases, with 16 bases between them.

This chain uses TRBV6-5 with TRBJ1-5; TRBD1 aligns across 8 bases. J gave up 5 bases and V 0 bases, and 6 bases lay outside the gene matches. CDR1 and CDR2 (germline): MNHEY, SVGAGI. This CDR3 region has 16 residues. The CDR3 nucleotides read TGTGCCAGCAGTTACTCGAGAGGACAGGGAGATCAGCCCCAGCATTTT. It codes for CASSYSRGQGDQPQHF.

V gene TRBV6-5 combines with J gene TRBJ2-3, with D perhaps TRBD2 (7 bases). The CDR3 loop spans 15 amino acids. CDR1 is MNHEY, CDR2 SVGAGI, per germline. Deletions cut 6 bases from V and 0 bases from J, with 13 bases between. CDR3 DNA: TGTGCCAGCAGGCGGCGGGGGCCTAGCACAGATACGCAGTATTTT. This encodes CASRRRGPSTDTQYF.

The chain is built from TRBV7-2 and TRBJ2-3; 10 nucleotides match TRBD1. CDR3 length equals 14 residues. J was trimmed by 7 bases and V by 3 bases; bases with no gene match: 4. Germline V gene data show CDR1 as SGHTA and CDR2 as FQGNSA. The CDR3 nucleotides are TGTGCCAGCAGCTTGACAGGGGGCCGGAATACGCAGTATTTT. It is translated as CASSLTGGRNTQYF.